The present T cell receptor (beta chain) was sequenced within a study of blood T cell repertoires in COVID-19. Across the whole study: Sites across the United States, Italy and Spain contributed samples from acute and convalescent COVID-19. Sample material is recorded as cDNA or gDNA derived from T cells, B-cell-depleted T cells, or PBMCs.

Study processing details: From reference gene primer amplification, estimates of nucleated cell counts were derived. Repertoires were generated with immunoSEQ multiplex PCR, while TCRdb's copy carries only in-frame clones and drops some. From that table come the V and J calls and clone size; the DNA was used to work out D and trimming. Of under 250,000 clones listed, 89% are singletons. CDR3 size: 15 residues. Germline V gives CDR1 MNHNY, CDR2 SVGAGI (reference sequence). V lost 0 bases to trimming and J lost 4 bases, with 10 bases between them. This clonotype was sampled from a woman aged 40 to 50 with acute or convalescent COVID-19. Sequencing was done on a sample of peripheral blood. This sequence joins TRBV6-6 and TRBJ1-3; no firm D call. CDR3 amino acids: CASSYSEGRGNTIYF. In DNA, the CDR3 is TGTGCCAGCAGTTACTCTGAGGGAAGGGGAAACACCATATATTTT.